This TCR beta chain was documented in a study of technical replicates of blood from a handful of donors. Measured with immunoSEQ multiplex PCR; TCRdb has only the in-frame clones, and not every one. Among 60,000 to 65,000 clones listed, 80% to 90% were seen once. This CDR3 spans 13 amino acids. CDR1 is MNHEY and CDR2 is SMNVEV in the germline V gene (reference sequence). Trimming shortened V by 2 bases and J by 4 bases, and 8 bases separated the two germline ends. This rearrangement joins TRBV27 to TRBJ1-2, with a tentative D call TRBD1 (5 bases). Sequencing input: PBMCs. This TCR derives from a human donor in good health. Some clones in this sample may be carry-over from other donors' samples. The CDR3 region has the DNA TGTGCCAGCAGTTTAACCCAGGGCTATGGCTACACCTTC. It yields the protein CASSLTQGYGYTF.